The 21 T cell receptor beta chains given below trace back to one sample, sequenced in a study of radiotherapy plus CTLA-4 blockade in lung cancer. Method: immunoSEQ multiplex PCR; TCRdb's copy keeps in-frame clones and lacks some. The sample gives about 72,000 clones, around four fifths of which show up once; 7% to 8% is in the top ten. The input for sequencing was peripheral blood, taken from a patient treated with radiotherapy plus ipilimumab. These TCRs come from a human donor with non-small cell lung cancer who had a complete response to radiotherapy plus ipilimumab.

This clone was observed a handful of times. CDR3 region: CASSLNQGLDGYTF. The CDR3 DNA sequence: TGTGCCAGCTCACTTAACCAGGGCTTGGATGGCTACACCTTC. V gene TRBV18 combines with J gene TRBJ1-2, with D maybe TRBD1 (5 bases). The V gene's germline CDR1 is KGHSH and CDR2 LQKENI. Trimming shortened V by 4 bases and J by 6 bases, and 15 bases separated the two germline ends. The CDR3 is 14 amino acids.

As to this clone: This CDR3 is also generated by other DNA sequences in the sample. The DNA for the CDR3 is TGTGCCAGCAGTGAAGAGGGACTTTATGGCTACACCTTC. This translates into CASSEEGLYGYTF. This chain links TRBV2 with TRBJ1-2; D possibly corresponds to TRBD1 (5 bases). Trimming removed 1 base at V and 5 bases at J, with 8 bases between. Looked up from germline, CDR1 is SNHLY and CDR2 is FYNNEI. The CDR3 runs to 13 residues.

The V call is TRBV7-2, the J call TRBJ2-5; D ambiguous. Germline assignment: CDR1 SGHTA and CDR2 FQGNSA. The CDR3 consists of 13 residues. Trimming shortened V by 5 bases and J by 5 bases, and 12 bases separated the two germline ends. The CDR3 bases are TGTGCCAGCAGCCGTTCCCCTTGGGAGACCCAGTACTTC. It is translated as CASSRSPWETQYF.

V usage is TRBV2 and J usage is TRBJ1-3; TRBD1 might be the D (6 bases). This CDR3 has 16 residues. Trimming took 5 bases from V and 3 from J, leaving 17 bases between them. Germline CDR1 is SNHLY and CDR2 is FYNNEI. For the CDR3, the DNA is TGTGCCAGCAGTTCAGTCGGGGGGCTTAGTGGAAACACCATATATTTT. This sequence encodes CASSSVGGLSGNTIYF.

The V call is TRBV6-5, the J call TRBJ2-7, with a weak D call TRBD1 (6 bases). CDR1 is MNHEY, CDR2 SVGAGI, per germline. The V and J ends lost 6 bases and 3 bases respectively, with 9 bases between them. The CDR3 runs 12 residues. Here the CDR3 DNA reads TGTGCCAGCAGAACAGGGAACTACGAGCAGTACGTC. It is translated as CASRTGNYEQYV.

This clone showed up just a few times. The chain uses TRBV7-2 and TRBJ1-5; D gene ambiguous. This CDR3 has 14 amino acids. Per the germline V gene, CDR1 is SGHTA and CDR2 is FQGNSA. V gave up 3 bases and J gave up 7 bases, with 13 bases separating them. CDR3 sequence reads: CASSFGRGEQPQHF. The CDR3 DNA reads TGTGCCAGCAGCTTTGGTCGGGGAGAGCAGCCCCAGCATTTT.

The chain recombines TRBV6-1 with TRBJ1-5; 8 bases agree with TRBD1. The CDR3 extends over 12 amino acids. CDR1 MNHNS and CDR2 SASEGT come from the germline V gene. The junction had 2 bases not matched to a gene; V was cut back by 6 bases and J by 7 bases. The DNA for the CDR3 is TGTGCCAGCAGGACAGGGGACCAGCCCCAGCATTTT. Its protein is CASRTGDQPQHF.

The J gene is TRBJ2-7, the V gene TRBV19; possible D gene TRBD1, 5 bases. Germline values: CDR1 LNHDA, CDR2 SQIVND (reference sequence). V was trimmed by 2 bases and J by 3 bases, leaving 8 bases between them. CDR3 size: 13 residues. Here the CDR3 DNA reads TGTGCCAGTAGTATAAACAGGTTCTACGAGCAGTACTTC. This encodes CASSINRFYEQYF.

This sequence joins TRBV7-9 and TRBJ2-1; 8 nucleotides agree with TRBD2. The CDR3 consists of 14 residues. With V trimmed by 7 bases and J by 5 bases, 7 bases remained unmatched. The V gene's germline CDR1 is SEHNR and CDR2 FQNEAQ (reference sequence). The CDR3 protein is CASTPPGGNNEQFF. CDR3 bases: TGTGCCAGCACCCCGCCGGGAGGGAACAATGAGCAGTTCTTC.

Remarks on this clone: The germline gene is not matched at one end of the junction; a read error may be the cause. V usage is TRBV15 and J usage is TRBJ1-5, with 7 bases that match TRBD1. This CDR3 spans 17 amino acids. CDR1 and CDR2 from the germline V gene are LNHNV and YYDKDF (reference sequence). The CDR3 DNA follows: TGTGCCACCAGCGGAGACGACAGGGCCACTTTCAATCAGCCCCAGCATTTT. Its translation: CATSGDDRATFNQPQHF.

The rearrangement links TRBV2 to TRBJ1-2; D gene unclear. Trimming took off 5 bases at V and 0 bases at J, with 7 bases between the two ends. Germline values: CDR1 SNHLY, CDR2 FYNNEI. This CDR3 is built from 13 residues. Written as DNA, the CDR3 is TGTGCCAGCAGTCAAGGTCCTAACTATGGCTACACCTTC. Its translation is CASSQGPNYGYTF.

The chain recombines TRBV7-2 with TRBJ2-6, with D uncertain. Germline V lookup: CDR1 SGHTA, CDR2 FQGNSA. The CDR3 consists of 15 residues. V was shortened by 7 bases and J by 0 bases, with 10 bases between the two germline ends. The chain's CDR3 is CASTPFSSGANVLTF. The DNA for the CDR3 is TGTGCCAGCACTCCCTTTAGCTCTGGGGCCAACGTCCTGACTTTC.

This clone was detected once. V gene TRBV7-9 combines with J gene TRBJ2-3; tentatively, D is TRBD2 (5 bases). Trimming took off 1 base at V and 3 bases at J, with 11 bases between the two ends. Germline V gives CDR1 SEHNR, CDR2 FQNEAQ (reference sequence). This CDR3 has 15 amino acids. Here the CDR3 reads CASSLVDRGTDTQYF. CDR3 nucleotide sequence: TGTGCCAGCAGCTTAGTGGACCGCGGGACAGATACGCAGTATTTT.

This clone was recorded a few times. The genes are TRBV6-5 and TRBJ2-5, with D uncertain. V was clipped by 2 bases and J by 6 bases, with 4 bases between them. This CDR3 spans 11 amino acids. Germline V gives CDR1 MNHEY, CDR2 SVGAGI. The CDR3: CASSYGQTQYF. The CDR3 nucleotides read TGTGCCAGCAGTTACGGTCAGACCCAGTACTTC.

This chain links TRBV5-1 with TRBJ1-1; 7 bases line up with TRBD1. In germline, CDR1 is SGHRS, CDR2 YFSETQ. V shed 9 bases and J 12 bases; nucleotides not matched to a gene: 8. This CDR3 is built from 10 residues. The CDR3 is CANVRDRSFF. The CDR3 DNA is TGCGCCAACGTTCGGGACAGATCTTTCTTT.

CDR3 in DNA: TGTGCCAGCAGCGGCGGGTCTTTCTATGGCTACACCTTC. Amino acids: CASSGGSFYGYTF. The rearrangement joins TRBV7-9 to TRBJ1-2; D unresolved. The CDR3 spans 13 residues. With 5 bases removed from V and 4 bases from J, the gap between germline ends came to 11 bases. Germline V gives CDR1 SEHNR, CDR2 FQNEAQ (reference sequence).

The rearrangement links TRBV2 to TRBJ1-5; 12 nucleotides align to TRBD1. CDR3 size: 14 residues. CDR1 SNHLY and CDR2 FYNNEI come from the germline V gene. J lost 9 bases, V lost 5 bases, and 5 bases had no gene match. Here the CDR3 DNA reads TGTGCCAGCAGTCTAGGGACAGGGGGCCGGCCCCAGCATTTT. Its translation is CASSLGTGGRPQHF.

This chain's CDR3 is CSVEDDVRAYNEQFF. CDR3 nucleotides: TGCAGCGTTGAAGATGACGTACGTGCCTACAATGAGCAGTTCTTC. The gene calls are TRBV29-1 and TRBJ2-1; the D is unclear. The CDR3 spans 15 residues. Trimming shortened V by 0 bases and J by 2 bases, and 11 bases separated the two germline ends. The germline V gene encodes CDR1 SQVTM and CDR2 ANQGSEA.

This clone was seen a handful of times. The CDR3 spells CASKRGRDDFEQYV. CDR3 DNA sequence: TGTGCCAGCAAACGGGGGCGAGATGACTTCGAGCAGTACGTC. V usage is TRBV6-1 and J usage is TRBJ2-7; D is perhaps TRBD1 or TRBD2 (6 bases each). V was shortened by 7 bases and J by 6 bases, with 19 bases between the two germline ends. Germline V CDR1 and CDR2: MNHNS, SASEGT. The CDR3 loop spans 14 amino acids.

The CDR3, as DNA: TGTGCCAGCAGTTACTCGAGTGCTACTAGCACAGATACGCAGTATTTT. Translated: CASSYSSATSTDTQYF. The V call is TRBV6-5, the J call TRBJ2-3; D is ambiguous. The CDR3 extends over 16 amino acids. V was trimmed by 0 bases and J by 0 bases, leaving 10 bases between them. The V gene's germline CDR1 is MNHEY and CDR2 SVGAGI.

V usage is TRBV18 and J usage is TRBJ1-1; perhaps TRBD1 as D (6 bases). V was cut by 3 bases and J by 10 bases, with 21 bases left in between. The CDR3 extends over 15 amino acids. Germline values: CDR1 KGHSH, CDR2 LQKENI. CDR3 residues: CASSPEISRGARAFF. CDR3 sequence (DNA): TGTGCCAGCTCACCGGAGATTAGTAGGGGGGCAAGAGCTTTCTTT.